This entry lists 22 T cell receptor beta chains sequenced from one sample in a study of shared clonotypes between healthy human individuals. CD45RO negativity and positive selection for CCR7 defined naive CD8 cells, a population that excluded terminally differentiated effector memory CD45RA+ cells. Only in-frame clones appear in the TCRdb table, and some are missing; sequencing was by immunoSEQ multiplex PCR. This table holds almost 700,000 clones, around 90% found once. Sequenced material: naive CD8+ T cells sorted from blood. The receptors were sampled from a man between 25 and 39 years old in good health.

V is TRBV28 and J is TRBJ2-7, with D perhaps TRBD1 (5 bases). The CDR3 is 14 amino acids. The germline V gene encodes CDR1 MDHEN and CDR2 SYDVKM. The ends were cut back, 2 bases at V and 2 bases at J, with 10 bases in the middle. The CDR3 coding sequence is TGTGCCAGCAGTTTACCTACAGGCACCTACGAGCAGTACTTC. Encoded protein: CASSLPTGTYEQYF.

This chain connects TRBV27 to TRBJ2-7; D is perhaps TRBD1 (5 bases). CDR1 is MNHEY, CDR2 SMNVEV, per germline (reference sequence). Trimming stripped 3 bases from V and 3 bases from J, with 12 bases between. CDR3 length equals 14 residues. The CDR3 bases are TGTGCCAGCAGTTTTGGCGGCAGGGTCTACGAGCAGTACTTC. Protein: CASSFGGRVYEQYF.

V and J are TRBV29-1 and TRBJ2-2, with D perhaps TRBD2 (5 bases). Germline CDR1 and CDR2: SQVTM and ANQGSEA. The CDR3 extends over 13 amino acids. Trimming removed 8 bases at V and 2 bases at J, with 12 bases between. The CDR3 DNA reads TGCAGCATATCGGGGTTAAACACCGGGGAGCTGTTTTTT. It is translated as CSISGLNTGELFF.

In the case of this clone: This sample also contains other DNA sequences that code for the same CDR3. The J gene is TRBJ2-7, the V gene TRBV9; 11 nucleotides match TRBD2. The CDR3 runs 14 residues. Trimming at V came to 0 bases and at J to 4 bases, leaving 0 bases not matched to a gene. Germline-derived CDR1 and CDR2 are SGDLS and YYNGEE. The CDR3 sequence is CASSVGLAGYEQYF. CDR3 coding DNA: TGTGCCAGCAGCGTAGGACTAGCGGGATACGAGCAGTACTTC.

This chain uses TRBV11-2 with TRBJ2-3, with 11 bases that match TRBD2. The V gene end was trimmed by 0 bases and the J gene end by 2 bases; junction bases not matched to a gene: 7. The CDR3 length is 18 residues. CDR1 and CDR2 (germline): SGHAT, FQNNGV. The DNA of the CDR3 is TGTGCCAGCAGCTTAGACGGGCTAGCGGGAGGTTACACAGATACGCAGTATTTT. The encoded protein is CASSLDGLAGGYTDTQYF.

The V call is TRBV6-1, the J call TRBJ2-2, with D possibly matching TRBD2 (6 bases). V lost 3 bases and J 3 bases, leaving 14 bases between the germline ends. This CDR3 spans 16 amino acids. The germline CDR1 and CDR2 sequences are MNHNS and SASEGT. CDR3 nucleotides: TGTGCCAGCAGTGAGTGGGGGGAGATGGACACCGGGGAGCTGTTTTTT. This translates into CASSEWGEMDTGELFF.

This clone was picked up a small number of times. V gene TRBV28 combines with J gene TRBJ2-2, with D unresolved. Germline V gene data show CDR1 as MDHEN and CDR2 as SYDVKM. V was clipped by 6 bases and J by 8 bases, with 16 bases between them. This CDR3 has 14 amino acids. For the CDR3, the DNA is TGTGCCAGCAGACCACTGTCTACGGTGGGGGAGCTGTTTTTT. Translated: CASRPLSTVGELFF.

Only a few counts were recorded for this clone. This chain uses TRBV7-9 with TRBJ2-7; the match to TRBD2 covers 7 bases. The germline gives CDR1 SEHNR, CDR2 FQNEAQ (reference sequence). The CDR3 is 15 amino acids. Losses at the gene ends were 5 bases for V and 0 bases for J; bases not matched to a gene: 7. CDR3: CASSISGQSSYEQYF. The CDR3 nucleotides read TGTGCCAGCAGCATTAGCGGGCAAAGCTCCTACGAGCAGTACTTC.

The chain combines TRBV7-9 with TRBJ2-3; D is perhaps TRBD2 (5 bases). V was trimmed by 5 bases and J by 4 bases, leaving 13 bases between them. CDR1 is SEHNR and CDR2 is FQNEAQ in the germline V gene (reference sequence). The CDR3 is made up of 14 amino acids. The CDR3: CASSPRGRADTQYF. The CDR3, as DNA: TGTGCCAGCAGCCCCCGTGGGCGGGCAGATACGCAGTATTTT.

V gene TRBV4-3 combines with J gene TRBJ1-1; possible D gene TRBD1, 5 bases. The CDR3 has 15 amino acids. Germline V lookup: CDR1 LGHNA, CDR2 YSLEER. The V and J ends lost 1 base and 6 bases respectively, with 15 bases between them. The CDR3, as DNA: TGCGCCAGCAGCCAAGGGTCGCAGGGCTTTTCTGAAGCTTTCTTT. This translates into CASSQGSQGFSEAFF.

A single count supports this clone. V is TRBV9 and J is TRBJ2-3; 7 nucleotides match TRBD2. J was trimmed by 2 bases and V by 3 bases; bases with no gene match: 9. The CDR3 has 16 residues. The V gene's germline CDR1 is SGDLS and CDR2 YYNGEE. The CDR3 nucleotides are TGTGCCAGCAGCGGGACACTAGCGCTAACCACAGATACGCAGTATTTT. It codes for CASSGTLALTTDTQYF.

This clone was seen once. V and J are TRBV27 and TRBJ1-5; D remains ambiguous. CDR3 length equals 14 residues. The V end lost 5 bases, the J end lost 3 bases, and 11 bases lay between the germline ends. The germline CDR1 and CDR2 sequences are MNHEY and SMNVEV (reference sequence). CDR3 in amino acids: CASSTAGFNQPQHF. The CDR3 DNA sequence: TGTGCCAGCAGTACCGCGGGGTTCAATCAGCCCCAGCATTTT.

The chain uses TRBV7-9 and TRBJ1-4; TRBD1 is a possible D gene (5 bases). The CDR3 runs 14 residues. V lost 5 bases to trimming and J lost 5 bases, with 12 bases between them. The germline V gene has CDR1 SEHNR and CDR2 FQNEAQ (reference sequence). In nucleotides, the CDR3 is TGTGCCAGCAGCGACGGGGGAGGGAATGAAAAACTGTTTTTT. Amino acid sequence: CASSDGGGNEKLFF. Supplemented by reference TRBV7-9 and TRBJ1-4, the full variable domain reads DTGVSQNPRHKITKRGQNVTFRCDPISEHNRLYWYRQTLGQGPEFLTYFQNEAQLEKSRLLSDRFSAERPKGSFSTLEIQRTEQGDSAMYLCASSDGGGNEKLFFGSGTQLSVL.

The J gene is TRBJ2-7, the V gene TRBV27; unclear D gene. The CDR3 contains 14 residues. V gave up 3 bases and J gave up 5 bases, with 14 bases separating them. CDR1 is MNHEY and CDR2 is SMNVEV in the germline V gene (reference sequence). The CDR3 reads CASSLSGSTNEQYF. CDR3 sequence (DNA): TGTGCCAGCAGTTTGTCCGGGTCAACCAACGAGCAGTACTTC.

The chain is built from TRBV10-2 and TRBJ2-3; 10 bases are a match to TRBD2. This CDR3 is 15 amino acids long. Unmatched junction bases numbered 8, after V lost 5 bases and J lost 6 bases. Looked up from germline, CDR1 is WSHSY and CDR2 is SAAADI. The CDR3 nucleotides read TGCGCCAGCAGTTCCCCTAGCGGGAGAGGTGATACGCAGTATTTT. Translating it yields CASSSPSGRGDTQYF.

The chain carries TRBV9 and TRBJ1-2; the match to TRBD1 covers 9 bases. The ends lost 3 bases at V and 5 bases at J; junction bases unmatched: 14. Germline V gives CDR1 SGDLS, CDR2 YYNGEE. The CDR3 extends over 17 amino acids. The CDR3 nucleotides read TGTGCCAGCAGCGGTAGGGGACAGGGAGTTCCTGGGTATGGCTACACCTTC. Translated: CASSGRGQGVPGYGYTF.

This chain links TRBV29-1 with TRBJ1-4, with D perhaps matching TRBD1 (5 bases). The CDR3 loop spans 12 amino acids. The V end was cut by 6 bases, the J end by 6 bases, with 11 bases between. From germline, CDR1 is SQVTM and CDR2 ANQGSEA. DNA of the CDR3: TGCAGCGTGGGACTGTCGCATGAAAAACTGTTTTTT. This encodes CSVGLSHEKLFF. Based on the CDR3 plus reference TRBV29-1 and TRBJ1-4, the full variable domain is SAVISQKPSRDICQRGTSLTIQCQVDSQVTMMFWYRQQPGQSLTLIATANQGSEATYESGFVIDKFPISRPNLTFSTLTVSNMSPEDSSIYLCSVGLSHEKLFFGSGTQLSVL.

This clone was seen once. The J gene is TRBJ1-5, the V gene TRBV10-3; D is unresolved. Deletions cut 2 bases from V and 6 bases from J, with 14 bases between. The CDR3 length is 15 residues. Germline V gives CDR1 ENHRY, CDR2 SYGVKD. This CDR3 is CAISEDVTEVQPQHF. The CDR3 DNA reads TGTGCCATCAGTGAGGACGTCACGGAAGTTCAGCCCCAGCATTTT.

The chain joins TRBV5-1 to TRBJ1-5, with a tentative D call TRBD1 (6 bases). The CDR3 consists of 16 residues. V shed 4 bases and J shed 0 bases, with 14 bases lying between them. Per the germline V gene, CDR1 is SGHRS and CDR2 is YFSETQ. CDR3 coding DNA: TGCGCCAGCAGCCTGGACAGCACCTATAGCAATCAGCCCCAGCATTTT. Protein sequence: CASSLDSTYSNQPQHF.

The CDR3 sequence is CASSHRGQPQHF. The CDR3 bases are TGTGCCAGTTCCCACAGGGGTCAGCCCCAGCATTTT. This chain uses TRBV19 with TRBJ1-5, with TRBD1 matching over 7 bases. CDR3 size: 12 residues. The germline gives CDR1 LNHDA, CDR2 SQIVND (reference sequence). V lost 8 bases and J lost 6; bases outside the gene matches: 4.

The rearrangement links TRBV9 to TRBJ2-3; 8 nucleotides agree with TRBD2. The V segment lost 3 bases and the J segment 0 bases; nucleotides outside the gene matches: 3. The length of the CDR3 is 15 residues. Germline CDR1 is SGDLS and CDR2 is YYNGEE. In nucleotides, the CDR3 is TGTGCCAGCAGCGGTAGCGGGACAAGCACAGATACGCAGTATTTT. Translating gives CASSGSGTSTDTQYF.

CDR3 DNA sequence: TGTGCCAGCAGCTTCCGGGACAGGGGGCGCGATGAGCAGTTCTTC. Protein sequence: CASSFRDRGRDEQFF. This chain joins TRBV7-8 and TRBJ2-1, with 12 bases matching TRBD1. This CDR3 is 15 amino acids long. Germline V gene data show CDR1 as SGHVS and CDR2 as FQNEAQ. Unmatched junction bases numbered 5, after V lost 3 bases and J lost 8 bases.